Sequencing of this T cell receptor beta chain was carried out in a study of CD8+ T cells in alopecia areata. Study-level points and caveats: Patients shared TCRs less clearly than mice did, possibly for HLA-related reasons.

cDNA prepared by RNA extraction and subsequent reverse transcription served as the template for sequencing. The repertoire was sequenced with immunoSEQ multiplex PCR; TCRdb's copy has only in-frame clones and lacks some. The sample carries several thousand clones, 63% recorded once. Described treatment: oral pan-JAK inhibitor, 5-10 mg twice daily. Lesional scalp punch biopsies and peripheral blood were collected from alopecia areata patients. In regard to this clone: Its antigen is unidentified.

The CDR3 length is 18 residues. The V gene lost 3 bases and the J gene lost 1 base, with 16 bases spanning the gap. The germline gives CDR1 KGHSH, CDR2 LQKENI. The origin of this receptor is a human donor with alopecia areata. The chain uses TRBV18 and TRBJ2-6; D uncertain. The sample was skin, taken at week 4, from a patient treated with tofacitinib. CDR3 amino acids: CASSPVNPAGSGANVLTF. The CDR3 region has the DNA TGTGCCAGCTCACCCGTCAATCCAGCCGGGTCTGGGGCCAACGTCCTGACTTTC.